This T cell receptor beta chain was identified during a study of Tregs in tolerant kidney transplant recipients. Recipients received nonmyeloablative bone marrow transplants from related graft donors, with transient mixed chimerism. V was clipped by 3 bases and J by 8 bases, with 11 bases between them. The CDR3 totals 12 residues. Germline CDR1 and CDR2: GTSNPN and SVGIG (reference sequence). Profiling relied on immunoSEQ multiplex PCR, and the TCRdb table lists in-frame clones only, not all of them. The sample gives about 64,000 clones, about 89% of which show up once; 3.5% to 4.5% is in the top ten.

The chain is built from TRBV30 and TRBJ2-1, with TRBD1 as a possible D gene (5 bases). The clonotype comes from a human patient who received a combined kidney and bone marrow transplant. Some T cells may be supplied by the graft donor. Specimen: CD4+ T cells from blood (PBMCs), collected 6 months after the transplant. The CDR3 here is CAWSYQGYEQFF. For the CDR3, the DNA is TGTGCCTGGAGCTATCAGGGCTATGAGCAGTTCTTC.